These T cell receptor beta chains were read from a single sample in a study of CD8 T cells in ankylosing spondylitis. MiXCR, run by TCRdb on the 5' RACE reads, gives a single entry per CDR3 protein. The top ten clones hold less than 35% of a sample with a few hundred thousand distinct CDR3 sequences, about a sixth of them seen once. The sequencing sample was made of blood, either unsorted or a sorted T cell fraction (not recorded which). Every receptor here comes from a male donor with ankylosing spondylitis or in good health (not recorded which). Both conserved end residues are part of each CDR3. The D gene is left open where the match is weak. Some rows mark clone size as missing; the rest say once, few, many or name a class of expanded clone.

size | D | J | V | CDR3 | DNA
few | TRBD1 | TRBJ2-1 | TRBV5-1 | CASSPRLGQGRYNEQFF | TGCGCCAGCAGCCCACGCCTGGGACAGGGCAGATACAATGAGCAGTTCTTC
NA | NA | TRBJ2-3 | TRBV7-2 | CASSLAGPYTDTQYF | TGTGCCAGCAGCTTAGCGGGACCGTACACAGATACGCAGTATTTT
NA | TRBD2 | TRBJ2-1 | TRBV12-3/TRBV12-4 | CASKNERGSSYNEQFF | TGTGCCAGCAAAAACGAGCGGGGAAGCTCCTACAATGAGCAGTTCTTC
few | NA | TRBJ1-1 | TRBV12-3/TRBV12-4 | CASSFLGGMNTEAFF | TGTGCCAGCAGTTTTTTGGGGGGGATGAACACTGAAGCTTTCTTT
many | NA | TRBJ2-3 | TRBV9 | CASSVASFGTDTQYF | TGTGCCAGCAGCGTAGCTTCCTTCGGCACAGATACGCAGTATTTT
many | NA | TRBJ1-2 | TRBV24-1 | CATSDTAGGYTF | TGTGCCACCAGTGATACCGCGGGAGGCTACACCTTC
many | NA | TRBJ2-7 | TRBV9 | CASSVGRESYEQYF | TGTGCCAGCAGCGTAGGGCGCGAGTCCTACGAGCAGTACTTC
NA | TRBD1 | TRBJ2-5 | TRBV7-9 | CASSLRPGQGEETQYF | TGTGCCAGCAGCTTACGCCCGGGACAGGGAGAAGAGACCCAGTACTTC
NA | NA | TRBJ2-6 | TRBV12-3/TRBV12-4 | CASSTRSGANVLTF | TGTGCCAGCAGTACCCGGTCGGGGGCCAACGTCCTGACTTTC
NA | NA | TRBJ2-1 | TRBV20-1 | CSASRRLAYNEQFF | TGCAGTGCTAGTCGAAGGCTAGCGTACAATGAGCAGTTCTTC
few | TRBD1 | TRBJ2-7 | TRBV7-9 | CASSLTIDRGVSYEQYF | TGTGCCAGCAGCTTAACGATAGACAGGGGAGTCTCCTACGAGCAGTACTTC
many | NA | TRBJ2-7 | TRBV7-2 | CASSLTAWGLTTYEQYF | TGTGCCAGCAGCTTAACCGCATGGGGACTCACCACCTACGAGCAGTACTTC
NA | NA | TRBJ2-1 | TRBV12-5 | CASGPQVAGQQFF | TGTGCTAGTGGTCCCCAAGTGGCCGGGCAGCAGTTCTTC
few | TRBD2 | TRBJ2-3 | TRBV6-5 | CASSYSVGGGADTQYF | TGTGCCAGCAGTTACTCAGTGGGGGGAGGGGCAGATACGCAGTATTTT
NA | TRBD2 | TRBJ2-7 | TRBV7-9 | CASSLRAGEQYF | TGTGCCAGCAGCCTCCGAGCGGGGGAGCAGTACTTC
many | NA | TRBJ2-1 | TRBV27 | CASSQGTSNEQFF | TGTGCCAGCAGTCAAGGGACCTCCAATGAGCAGTTCTTC
few | TRBD2 | TRBJ2-1 | TRBV11-2 | CASTPFFGGSPYNEQFF | TGTGCCAGCACCCCTTTCTTTGGCGGGAGTCCATACAATGAGCAGTTCTTC
many | NA | TRBJ2-1 | TRBV5-1 | CASSYATGDNEQFF | TGCGCCAGCAGCTACGCGACTGGGGACAATGAGCAGTTCTTC
NA | TRBD1 | TRBJ1-2 | TRBV6-1 | CASQTGDNNYGYTF | TGTGCCAGCCAAACAGGGGACAATAACTATGGCTACACCTTC
few | NA | TRBJ2-1 | TRBV18 | CASSLFQVDDSYNEQFF | TGTGCCAGCTCACTATTCCAGGTCGACGACTCCTACAATGAGCAGTTCTTC
NA | NA | TRBJ2-2 | TRBV3-1 | CASSQAIWTGELFF | TGTGCCAGCAGCCAAGCGATATGGACCGGGGAGCTGTTTTTT
NA | NA | TRBJ2-7 | TRBV5-5 | CASSLLGAPSYEQYF | TGTGCCAGCAGCTTGTTGGGGGCCCCATCCTACGAGCAGTACTTC
few | NA | TRBJ2-5 | TRBV14 | CASSPRFQETQYF | TGTGCCAGCAGCCCCAGATTTCAAGAGACCCAGTACTTC
few | NA | TRBJ2-1 | TRBV11-2 | CASSPYPTKGVEQFF | TGTGCCAGCAGCCCATACCCCACAAAGGGCGTTGAGCAGTTCTTC
few | NA | TRBJ2-5 | TRBV29-1 | CSGYPGDGSQETQYF | TGCAGCGGATACCCGGGGGACGGATCCCAAGAGACCCAGTACTTC
many | NA | TRBJ2-2 | TRBV10-3 | CAISGTAHNTGELFF | TGTGCCATCAGTGGGACCGCGCACAACACCGGGGAGCTGTTTTTT
few | TRBD2 | TRBJ2-1 | TRBV5-1 | CASSEGTSNHEQFF | TGCGCCAGCAGCGAAGGGACTAGTAACCATGAGCAGTTCTTC
NA | NA | TRBJ2-3 | TRBV29-1 | CSVEGYTDTQYF | TGCAGCGTTGAGGGGTACACAGATACGCAGTATTTT
few | NA | TRBJ2-5 | TRBV29-1 | CSVEENQETQYF | TGCAGCGTTGAGGAAAATCAAGAGACCCAGTACTTC
few | NA | TRBJ1-1 | TRBV7-2 | CASSPIEAGSTEAFF | TGTGCCAGCAGCCCTATAGAAGCGGGCTCTACTGAAGCTTTCTTT
NA | NA | TRBJ2-1 | TRBV29-1 | CSVLAGVIQSNEQFF | TGCAGCGTCCTCGCTGGGGTGATCCAATCCAATGAGCAGTTCTTC
NA | NA | TRBJ1-3 | TRBV20-1 | CSAILSPEPLSGNTIYF | TGCAGTGCTATTTTATCCCCAGAGCCGCTCTCTGGAAACACCATATATTTT
NA | TRBD1 | TRBJ2-7 | TRBV15 | CATSRDSRTGASYEQYF | TGTGCCACCAGCAGAGATTCAAGGACAGGCGCATCCTACGAGCAGTACTTC
NA | TRBD1 | TRBJ2-1 | TRBV11-3 | CASSSTGVWNEQFF | TGTGCCAGCAGCTCCACAGGGGTGTGGAATGAGCAGTTCTTC
NA | NA | TRBJ2-7 | TRBV2 | CASSDGQGYEQYF | TGTGCCAGCAGTGATGGGCAGGGCTACGAGCAGTACTTC
many | NA | TRBJ2-5 | TRBV29-1 | CSVFGETQYF | TGCAGCGTATTCGGGGAGACCCAGTACTTC
NA | NA | TRBJ2-1 | TRBV15 | CATSGRDFNEQFF | TGTGCCACCAGTGGCAGGGATTTCAATGAGCAGTTCTTC